The clone carrying this TCR beta chain was seen many times. Its cognate antigen is unknown. For TCR, cDNA came from 5'RACE template switching, which added a universal primer site and UMIs. TCRdb independently ran MiXCR on the 5' RACE reads; one entry per CDR3 protein. The data show 620,000 or so distinct CDR3 sequences, less than 20% seen once. These data come from a study of T cells after yellow fever vaccination. Across the study: Fractions of limited cellularity were prepared by means of SMART-Seq v4 Ultra Low Input. Overall study findings and caveats: The booster saw the reappearance of most primary-vaccination clones (roughly 95% CD4, 70% to 90% CD8). It was a weaker secondary response, yet one that peaked faster, at day 5 versus 15.

From germline, CDR1 is SEHNR and CDR2 FQNEAQ (reference sequence). There are 16 residues in the CDR3. Losses at the gene ends were 4 bases for V and 2 bases for J; bases not matched to a gene: 6. This specimen consisted of PBMCs, obtained about 5 days after the first yellow fever vaccination. The sequence came from a man between 18 and 29 years old who received the YFV17D yellow fever vaccine. The V call is TRBV7-9, the J call TRBJ2-3, with 10 bases fitting TRBD2. The CDR3 region has the DNA TGTGCCAGCAGCTCCCTACTAGCGGGGCACACAGATACGCAGTATTTT. Translating gives CASSSLLAGHTDTQYF.